These 29 T cell receptor beta chains were all obtained from the same sample, sequenced in a study of blood T cell repertoires in COVID-19. Clones were sequenced by immunoSEQ multiplex PCR, and TCRdb holds only the in-frame ones, with some missing. Of 250,000 to 300,000 clones listed, 88% were seen once; the top ten hold 11%. What was sequenced was peripheral blood. The source of these receptors is a woman aged 25-40 years with COVID-19, enrolled during active disease.

The J gene is TRBJ1-5, the V gene TRBV2; 9 positions agree with TRBD1. The V gene's germline CDR1 is SNHLY and CDR2 FYNNEI. Trimming cost V 8 bases and J 7 bases; bases outside gene matches: 6. The CDR3 extends over 13 amino acids. CDR3 protein: CASHGTGTQPQHF. The CDR3 DNA follows: TGTGCCAGCCACGGGACAGGGACCCAGCCCCAGCATTTT.

The J gene is TRBJ2-7, the V gene TRBV29-1, with 11 bases that match TRBD1. Per germline, CDR1 SQVTM and CDR2 ANQGSEA. The CDR3 spans 12 residues. In DNA form, the CDR3 reads TGCACGGGACAGGGGGATTCAGGGGAGCAGTACTTC. It codes for CTGQGDSGEQYF.

CDR3 nucleotide sequence: TGTGCCAGCAGCAAGACAACAACTAATGAAAAACTGTTTTTT. It encodes CASSKTTTNEKLFF. The J gene is TRBJ1-4, the V gene TRBV21-1; the D call TRBD1 from the table was never checked on the DNA. TRBV21-1 is a pseudogene. The CDR3 runs 14 residues.

V gene TRBV5-1 combines with J gene TRBJ2-3; possibly TRBD2 for D (5 bases). V lost 0 bases to trimming and J lost 5 bases, with 13 bases between them. Germline V gene data show CDR1 as SGHRS and CDR2 as YFSETQ. This CDR3 contains 15 residues. The CDR3 region has the DNA TGCGCCAGCAGCTTGGTGGCAGGCCGGGGAGATACGCAGTATTTT. Protein: CASSLVAGRGDTQYF.

CDR3 nucleotide sequence: TGTGCCAGCAGTGAATTACCGAGTCCCAATGAGCAGTTCTTC. As protein: CASSELPSPNEQFF. This sequence joins TRBV25-1 and TRBJ2-1; D is unresolved. This CDR3 is built from 14 residues. Per the germline V gene, CDR1 is MGHDK and CDR2 is SYGVNS. V was clipped by 1 base and J by 6 bases, with 10 bases between them.

This rearrangement joins TRBV30 to TRBJ1-5, with D possibly being TRBD1 (5 bases). V lost 2 bases, J lost 6 bases, and 11 bases lay in between. Germline values: CDR1 GTSNPN, CDR2 SVGIG (reference sequence). The CDR3 is made up of 13 amino acids. In nucleotides, the CDR3 is TGTGCCTGGAGTAGGGGTCCCGCTCAGCCCCAGCATTTT. Translation gives CAWSRGPAQPQHF.

This clone showed up just once. The J gene is TRBJ1-4, the V gene TRBV28; TRBD1 aligns across 11 bases. V lost 5 bases, J lost 7 bases, and 9 bases stayed unmatched. The CDR3 consists of 16 residues. Germline V lookup: CDR1 MDHEN, CDR2 SYDVKM. CDR3 protein: CASSPHPGTGGEKLFF. The CDR3 nucleotides are TGTGCCAGCAGTCCTCACCCCGGGACAGGGGGTGAAAAACTGTTTTTT.

The rearrangement joins TRBV7-2 to TRBJ2-5; no firm D call. V dropped 1 base and J dropped 2 bases, with 11 bases sitting between them. Germline V lookup: CDR1 SGHTA, CDR2 FQGNSA. The CDR3 loop spans 15 amino acids. Here the CDR3 DNA reads TGTGCCAGCAGCTTAGTATCAGGATGGCAAGAGACCCAGTACTTC. Its translation: CASSLVSGWQETQYF.

The chain recombines TRBV25-1 with TRBJ2-3, with 8 bases lining up with TRBD1. CDR1 is MGHDK and CDR2 is SYGVNS in the germline V gene. V lost 3 bases to trimming and J lost 6 bases; unmatched junction nucleotides: 5. The CDR3 has 14 residues. The CDR3, as DNA: TGTGCCAGCAGTGAGCGGGACAGGCAGGATACGCAGTATTTT. Encoded protein: CASSERDRQDTQYF.

CDR3 in amino acids: CAWSVAGGSYEQYF. For the CDR3, the DNA is TGTGCCTGGAGTGTGGCAGGGGGCTCCTACGAGCAGTACTTC. The gene calls are TRBV30 and TRBJ2-7; 7 nucleotides agree with TRBD1. V lost 0 bases to trimming and J lost 0 bases; unmatched junction nucleotides: 2. There are 14 residues in the CDR3. CDR1 and CDR2 from the germline V gene are GTSNPN and SVGIG (reference sequence).

The chain recombines TRBV10-1 with TRBJ2-4, with D maybe TRBD2 (5 bases). V lost 3 bases, J lost 0 bases, and 9 bases lay in between. Germline V CDR1 and CDR2: WNHNN, SYGVQD (reference sequence). The CDR3 runs 15 residues. The CDR3 protein is CASSETAGAKNIQYF. The CDR3 DNA reads as TGCGCCAGCAGTGAAACGGCGGGAGCCAAAAACATTCAGTACTTC.

CDR3 in amino acids: CASSVDVRSNSPLHF. DNA for the CDR3: TGTGCCAGCAGCGTAGATGTCAGGTCCAATTCACCCCTCCACTTT. The rearrangement uses TRBV9 and TRBJ1-6; D call uncertain. CDR1 and CDR2 (germline): SGDLS, YYNGEE. The CDR3 spans 15 residues. The V gene lost 0 bases and the J gene lost 7 bases, with 11 bases spanning the gap.

This sequence joins TRBV19 and TRBJ2-7; 10 nucleotides line up with TRBD1. J lost 6 bases, V lost 7 bases, and 6 bases had no gene match. The CDR3 extends over 13 amino acids. Per the germline V gene, CDR1 is LNHDA and CDR2 is SQIVND (reference sequence). The CDR3 DNA sequence: TGTGCCAGTAAGGGGACAGGGGCGTCCGAGCAGTACTTC. It is translated as CASKGTGASEQYF.

The rearrangement joins TRBV7-3 to TRBJ1-2; D might be TRBD1 (5 bases). CDR3 length: 14 residues. From germline, CDR1 is SGHTA and CDR2 FQGTGA. V was pared by 4 bases and J by 8 bases, with 17 bases between. The chain's CDR3 is CASSWGGEQGGYTF. CDR3 in DNA: TGTGCCAGCAGCTGGGGAGGGGAGCAGGGAGGCTACACCTTC.

The V gene is TRBV28, the J gene TRBJ2-1; D gene uncertain. The CDR3 has 14 residues. Germline V gene lookup returns CDR1 MDHEN and CDR2 SYDVKM. Trimming removed 3 bases from V and 6 bases from J, with 12 bases in between. This chain's CDR3 is CASSFRQVSNEQFF. CDR3 DNA sequence: TGTGCCAGCAGTTTCAGGCAGGTTAGCAATGAGCAGTTCTTC.

J is TRBJ2-5 and V is TRBV7-2; 8 bases map to TRBD1. CDR3 length equals 15 residues. Germline V CDR1 and CDR2: SGHTA, FQGNSA. V gave up 2 bases and J gave up 3 bases; unmatched junction bases: 5. The CDR3 is CASSLSGTGKETQYF. CDR3 nucleotides: TGTGCCAGCAGCTTAAGTGGGACAGGAAAAGAGACCCAGTACTTC.

The chain uses TRBV10-3 and TRBJ1-4; 10 bases are a match to TRBD1. V shed 8 bases, J shed 8 bases, and the junction held 5 bases outside the gene matches. This CDR3 region has 13 residues. Germline CDR1 ENHRY, CDR2 SYGVKD. CDR3 protein: CAIWTGGGEKLFF. The CDR3 DNA follows: TGTGCCATCTGGACAGGGGGAGGGGAAAAACTGTTTTTT.

This clone has more than one count but fewer than ten. This CDR3 is CASSKGSIF. The DNA of the CDR3 is TGTGCCAGCAGCAAAGGGAGTATCTTC. This chain joins TRBV21-1 and TRBJ1-2. TRBV21-1 counts as a pseudogene. The CDR3 totals 9 residues.

This clone has more than one count but fewer than ten. The chain has TRBV3-1 (or the pseudogene TRBV3-2) and TRBJ2-5, with a weak D call TRBD1 (5 bases). V lost 5 bases and J 1 base, leaving 11 bases between the germline ends. Germline V CDR1 and CDR2: LGHDT, YNNKEL (reference sequence). There are 14 residues in the CDR3. CDR3 region: CASSNRQFQETQYF. Written as DNA, the CDR3 is TGTGCCAGCAGCAATAGACAGTTCCAAGAGACCCAGTACTTC.

The J gene is TRBJ2-7, the V gene TRBV28; tentative D call: TRBD2 (6 bases). CDR1 is MDHEN and CDR2 is SYDVKM in the germline V gene. CDR3 length: 14 residues. The V gene lost 4 bases and the J gene lost 3 bases, with 13 bases spanning the gap. Here the CDR3 reads CASSSPGLSYEQYF. CDR3 DNA: TGTGCCAGCAGTTCGCCGGGACTTAGCTACGAGCAGTACTTC.

The chain recombines TRBV6-6 with TRBJ1-1; D call uncertain. Germline V gene sequence: CDR1 MNHNY, CDR2 SVGAGI (reference sequence). There are 13 residues in the CDR3. The V and J ends lost 0 bases and 8 bases respectively, with 10 bases between them. The CDR3 reads CASSYSPAGEAFF. The CDR3 DNA is TGTGCCAGCAGTTACTCCCCGGCGGGGGAAGCTTTCTTT.

The chain recombines TRBV13 with TRBJ1-2, with TRBD1 matching 10 bases. The CDR3 runs 15 residues. CDR1 and CDR2 (germline): PRHDT, FYEKMQ (reference sequence). The V segment lost 4 bases and the J segment 4 bases; nucleotides outside the gene matches: 6. CDR3 in DNA: TGTGCCAGCAGCTCCCGGGACAGGGGAAGCTATGGCTACACCTTC. Amino acid sequence: CASSSRDRGSYGYTF.

This clone was seen only once. The sample has other DNA sequences that encode this CDR3 too. This chain uses TRBV5-1 with TRBJ2-7, with D perhaps TRBD2 (6 bases). V was cut by 0 bases and J by 4 bases, with 11 bases left in between. Looked up from germline, CDR1 is SGHRS and CDR2 is YFSETQ. The CDR3 is 14 residues long. As DNA, the CDR3 is TGCGCCAGCAGCTTGGCGGGAGTATCGTACGAGCAGTACTTC. This sequence encodes CASSLAGVSYEQYF.

The chain recombines TRBV19 with TRBJ2-2, with 7 bases aligning to TRBD2. Germline V gene data show CDR1 as LNHDA and CDR2 as SQIVND (reference sequence). The CDR3 has 14 amino acids. The trim removed 3 bases at V and 7 bases at J, leaving 5 bases unmatched. The CDR3 DNA is TGTGCCAGTAGTATGAATGAGCGGGGCGGGGAGCTGTTTTTT. The encoded protein is CASSMNERGGELFF.

This sequence joins TRBV7-8 and TRBJ2-7; a possible D gene is TRBD1 (6 bases). The CDR3 sequence is 14 residues long. Germline assignment: CDR1 SGHVS and CDR2 FQNEAQ. V gave up 3 bases and J gave up 7 bases, with 16 bases separating them. In nucleotides, the CDR3 is TGTGCCAGCAGCTTCACGGACAGCCCGGAGGAGCAGTACTTC. Amino acids: CASSFTDSPEEQYF.

The V and J genes are TRBV19 and TRBJ2-1, with 8 nucleotides matching TRBD2. The CDR3 length is 14 residues. V was pared by 9 bases and J by 7 bases, with 11 bases of the junction left unmatched. The germline V gene encodes CDR1 LNHDA and CDR2 SQIVND (reference sequence). CDR3 sequence: CASHGGLAPNEQFF. CDR3 nucleotides: TGTGCCAGCCACGGCGGACTAGCCCCAAATGAGCAGTTCTTC. The variable domain in full, with the rest retrieved from reference TRBV19 and TRBJ2-1, is DGGITQSPKYLFRKEGQNVTLSCEQNLNHDAMYWYRQDPGQGLRLIYYSQIVNDFQKGDIAEGYSVSREKKESFPLTVTSAQKNPTAFYLCASHGGLAPNEQFFGPGTRLTVL.

The CDR3 spells CASSEGADLSGNTIYF. The CDR3, as DNA: TGTGCCAGCAGCGAGGGGGCGGACCTCTCTGGAAACACCATATATTTT. The chain carries TRBV9 and TRBJ1-3; 7 bases map to TRBD1. J was trimmed by 0 bases and V by 3 bases; bases with no gene match: 6. CDR3 length equals 16 residues. CDR1 SGDLS and CDR2 YYNGEE come from the germline V gene.

This sequence joins TRBV7-9 and TRBJ2-1, with 10 bases fitting TRBD2. This CDR3 spans 16 amino acids. J lost 0 bases, V lost 7 bases, and 6 bases had no gene match. Germline V CDR1 and CDR2: SEHNR, FQNEAQ (reference sequence). CDR3 in DNA: TGTGCCAGCACCCTAGCGGGAGATACCTCCTACAATGAGCAGTTCTTC. Encoded protein: CASTLAGDTSYNEQFF. Complete variable domain (other parts from reference TRBV7-9 and TRBJ2-1): DTGVSQNPRHKITKRGQNVTFRCDPISEHNRLYWYRQTLGQGPEFLTYFQNEAQLEKSRLLSDRFSAERPKGSFSTLEIQRTEQGDSAMYLCASTLAGDTSYNEQFFGPGTRLTVL.

The chain couples TRBV14 to TRBJ2-1; TRBD2 matches at 11 bases. Losses at the gene ends were 5 bases for V and 7 bases for J; bases not matched to a gene: 4. This CDR3 spans 14 amino acids. Germline lookup yields CDR1 SGHDN and CDR2 FVKESK. For the CDR3, the DNA is TGTGCCAGCAGCTTAGCGGGAGGGAAGAATGAGCAGTTCTTC. The encoded protein is CASSLAGGKNEQFF.